These T cell receptor beta chains were read from a single sample in a study of T cells in narcolepsy. Profiling relied on immunoSEQ multiplex PCR, and the TCRdb table lists in-frame clones only, not all of them. This table has 31,000 or so clones, under 90% appearing once. The source material was CD45RA- memory CD4+ T cells from PBMCs. Source of these receptors: a human donor with narcolepsy. Both conserved end residues are part of each CDR3. A D gene is named only where the DNA matches it firmly. Clone size is given for some rows only: seen once, a few or many times, or a class if the clone is expanded.

v_call	d_call	j_call	clone_size	cdr3_aa	cdr3_nt
TRBV5-1	TRBD2	TRBJ2-5	NA	CASSHRGGGGAEETQYF	TGCGCCAGCAGCCACCGAGGGGGCGGGGGGGCCGAAGAGACCCAGTACTTC
TRBV5-1	NA	TRBJ2-4	NA	CASSLDLGVKNIQYF	TGCGCCAGCAGCTTGGATCTGGGGGTCAAAAACATTCAGTACTTC
TRBV5-3	NA	TRBJ2-7	NA	CARSRDRSTSYEQYF	TGTGCCAGAAGTCGTGACCGCTCTACCTCCTACGAGCAGTACTTC
TRBV10-3	NA	TRBJ1-2	NA	CAISREGYGYTF	TGTGCCATCTCCAGGGAGGGCTATGGCTACACCTTC
TRBV2	NA	TRBJ2-1	once	CASKAGPNNEQFF	TGTGCCAGCAAGGCGGGGCCTAACAATGAGCAGTTCTTC
TRBV5-1	NA	TRBJ1-2	NA	CASSLDRINYGYTF	TGCGCCAGCAGCTTGGACAGAATAAACTATGGCTACACCTTC
TRBV30	NA	TRBJ1-2	NA	CAWRISGTSNYGYTF	TGTGCCTGGAGGATATCGGGGACAAGCAACTATGGCTACACCTTC
TRBV28	NA	TRBJ2-1	NA	CASSLIPQRLFNEQFF	TGTGCCAGCAGTTTAATCCCTCAGAGACTATTCAATGAGCAGTTCTTC
TRBV4-3	NA	TRBJ1-5	NA	CASSKDSNQPQHF	TGCGCCAGCAGCAAGGATTCCAATCAGCCCCAGCATTTT
TRBV15	TRBD1	TRBJ2-7	NA	CATSRGGQGAFYEQYF	TGTGCCACCAGCAGAGGAGGACAGGGGGCCTTCTACGAGCAGTACTTC
TRBV5-6	NA	TRBJ1-4	NA	CASSTGTLNEKLFF	TGTGCCAGCAGCACCGGGACCCTTAATGAAAAACTGTTTTTT
TRBV28	NA	TRBJ1-5	NA	CASVSQTSNQPQHF	TGTGCCAGCGTATCACAGACGAGCAATCAGCCCCAGCATTTT
TRBV6-1	TRBD1	TRBJ1-2	NA	CASSAGTGPYGYTF	TGTGCCAGCAGTGCCGGGACAGGGCCATATGGCTACACCTTC
TRBV6-1	NA	TRBJ1-2	NA	CASRMDSLGGYTF	TGTGCCAGCAGGATGGACAGCCTGGGCGGCTACACCTTC
TRBV29-1	NA	TRBJ1-2	NA	CSVENGGRGYTF	TGCAGCGTTGAGAACGGGGGAAGAGGCTACACCTTC
TRBV18	TRBD1	TRBJ2-5	few	CASSPRQGETQYF	TGTGCCAGCTCACCACGACAGGGGGAGACCCAGTACTTC
TRBV19	NA	TRBJ1-5	few	CASSIGAGGGQPQHF	TGTGCCAGTAGTATCGGAGCCGGGGGGGGTCAGCCCCAGCATTTT
TRBV28	TRBD1	TRBJ1-2	once	CASSTLRDRGPNYGYTF	TGTGCCAGCAGTACCCTACGGGACAGGGGCCCTAACTATGGCTACACCTTC
TRBV11-2	TRBD1	TRBJ1-1	NA	CASSLSRGRTEAFF	TGTGCCAGCAGCTTAAGCAGGGGGCGGACTGAAGCTTTCTTT
TRBV4-1	NA	TRBJ2-3	few	CASSQLPATRDTQYF	TGCGCCAGCAGCCAACTCCCAGCGACTAGAGATACGCAGTATTTT
TRBV5-1	TRBD1	TRBJ2-5	NA	CASSPGQGSQRGETQYF	TGCGCCAGCAGCCCCGGACAGGGATCTCAGAGGGGTGAGACCCAGTACTTC
TRBV4-3	TRBD1	TRBJ1-2	NA	CASSQDLNRGYGYTF	TGCGCCAGCAGCCAAGATTTGAACAGGGGCTATGGCTACACCTTC
TRBV7-3	TRBD2	TRBJ2-3	NA	CASSPGIARGSTDTQYF	TGTGCCAGCAGCCCTGGTATCGCGCGGGGGAGCACAGATACGCAGTATTTT
TRBV27	NA	TRBJ2-7	few	CASNSAMSVGSYEQYF	TGTGCCAGCAATTCCGCGATGAGCGTGGGATCCTACGAGCAGTACTTC
TRBV11-3	TRBD2	TRBJ2-1	NA	CASSPGWLAGIDSYNEQFF	TGTGCCAGCAGCCCAGGATGGCTAGCGGGAATCGACTCCTACAATGAGCAGTTCTTC
TRBV2	NA	TRBJ2-7	NA	CASRENPSVPSYEQYF	TGTGCCAGCAGGGAGAATCCTAGCGTTCCCTCCTACGAGCAGTACTTC
TRBV5-1	NA	TRBJ2-1	NA	CASTDSPGYNEQFF	TGCGCCAGCACGGACAGCCCAGGTTACAATGAGCAGTTCTTC
TRBV5-8	NA	TRBJ2-5	NA	CASSLVWETQYF	TGTGCCAGCAGCTTGGTATGGGAGACCCAGTACTTC
TRBV6-4	NA	TRBJ1-5	NA	CASSARVGQPQHF	TGTGCCAGCAGCGCCAGGGTCGGTCAGCCCCAGCATTTT
TRBV19	NA	TRBJ1-2	NA	CASSITGTPSHGYTF	TGTGCCAGTAGTATAACGGGCACACCATCGCATGGCTACACCTTC
TRBV27	NA	TRBJ2-7	NA	CASSLAFNYEQYF	TGTGCCAGCAGTCTAGCGTTTAACTACGAGCAGTACTTC
TRBV7-9	NA	TRBJ2-1	NA	CASSPPAPYNEQFF	TGTGCCAGCAGCCCCCCGGCCCCTTACAATGAGCAGTTCTTC
TRBV30	NA	TRBJ2-3	NA	CAWSVGFTDTQYF	TGTGCCTGGAGTGTGGGTTTCACAGATACGCAGTATTTT
TRBV6-5	NA	TRBJ2-1	once	CASSKTQGGKQFF	TGTGCCAGCAGTAAAACCCAGGGGGGGAAACAGTTCTTC
TRBV29-1	TRBD1	TRBJ2-3	NA	CSGQGTDEASSTDTQYF	TGCAGCGGACAGGGGACGGATGAAGCCTCTAGCACAGATACGCAGTATTTT
TRBV10-2	NA	TRBJ2-3	NA	CASPPEGAAGDTQYF	TGCGCCAGTCCCCCCGAGGGAGCGGCCGGGGATACGCAGTATTTT
TRBV6-1	NA	TRBJ1-2	NA	CASFLGGYTF	TGTGCCAGCTTCCTGGGGGGCTACACCTTC
TRBV28	NA	TRBJ2-1	NA	CASSSLRAYNEQFF	TGTGCCAGCAGTTCCCTGAGAGCCTACAATGAGCAGTTCTTC
TRBV5-5	NA	TRBJ2-5	NA	CASSLRWGRQETQYF	TGTGCCAGCAGCTTGAGGTGGGGGCGCCAAGAGACCCAGTACTTC
TRBV5-1	NA	TRBJ2-1	few	CASSLGGSWGATYNEQFF	TGCGCCAGCAGCTTGGGGGGCTCTTGGGGTGCCACCTACAATGAGCAGTTCTTC
TRBV7-2	TRBD1	TRBJ2-5	NA	CASSLLGGLETQYF	TGTGCCAGCAGCTTACTAGGGGGCCTCGAGACCCAGTACTTC